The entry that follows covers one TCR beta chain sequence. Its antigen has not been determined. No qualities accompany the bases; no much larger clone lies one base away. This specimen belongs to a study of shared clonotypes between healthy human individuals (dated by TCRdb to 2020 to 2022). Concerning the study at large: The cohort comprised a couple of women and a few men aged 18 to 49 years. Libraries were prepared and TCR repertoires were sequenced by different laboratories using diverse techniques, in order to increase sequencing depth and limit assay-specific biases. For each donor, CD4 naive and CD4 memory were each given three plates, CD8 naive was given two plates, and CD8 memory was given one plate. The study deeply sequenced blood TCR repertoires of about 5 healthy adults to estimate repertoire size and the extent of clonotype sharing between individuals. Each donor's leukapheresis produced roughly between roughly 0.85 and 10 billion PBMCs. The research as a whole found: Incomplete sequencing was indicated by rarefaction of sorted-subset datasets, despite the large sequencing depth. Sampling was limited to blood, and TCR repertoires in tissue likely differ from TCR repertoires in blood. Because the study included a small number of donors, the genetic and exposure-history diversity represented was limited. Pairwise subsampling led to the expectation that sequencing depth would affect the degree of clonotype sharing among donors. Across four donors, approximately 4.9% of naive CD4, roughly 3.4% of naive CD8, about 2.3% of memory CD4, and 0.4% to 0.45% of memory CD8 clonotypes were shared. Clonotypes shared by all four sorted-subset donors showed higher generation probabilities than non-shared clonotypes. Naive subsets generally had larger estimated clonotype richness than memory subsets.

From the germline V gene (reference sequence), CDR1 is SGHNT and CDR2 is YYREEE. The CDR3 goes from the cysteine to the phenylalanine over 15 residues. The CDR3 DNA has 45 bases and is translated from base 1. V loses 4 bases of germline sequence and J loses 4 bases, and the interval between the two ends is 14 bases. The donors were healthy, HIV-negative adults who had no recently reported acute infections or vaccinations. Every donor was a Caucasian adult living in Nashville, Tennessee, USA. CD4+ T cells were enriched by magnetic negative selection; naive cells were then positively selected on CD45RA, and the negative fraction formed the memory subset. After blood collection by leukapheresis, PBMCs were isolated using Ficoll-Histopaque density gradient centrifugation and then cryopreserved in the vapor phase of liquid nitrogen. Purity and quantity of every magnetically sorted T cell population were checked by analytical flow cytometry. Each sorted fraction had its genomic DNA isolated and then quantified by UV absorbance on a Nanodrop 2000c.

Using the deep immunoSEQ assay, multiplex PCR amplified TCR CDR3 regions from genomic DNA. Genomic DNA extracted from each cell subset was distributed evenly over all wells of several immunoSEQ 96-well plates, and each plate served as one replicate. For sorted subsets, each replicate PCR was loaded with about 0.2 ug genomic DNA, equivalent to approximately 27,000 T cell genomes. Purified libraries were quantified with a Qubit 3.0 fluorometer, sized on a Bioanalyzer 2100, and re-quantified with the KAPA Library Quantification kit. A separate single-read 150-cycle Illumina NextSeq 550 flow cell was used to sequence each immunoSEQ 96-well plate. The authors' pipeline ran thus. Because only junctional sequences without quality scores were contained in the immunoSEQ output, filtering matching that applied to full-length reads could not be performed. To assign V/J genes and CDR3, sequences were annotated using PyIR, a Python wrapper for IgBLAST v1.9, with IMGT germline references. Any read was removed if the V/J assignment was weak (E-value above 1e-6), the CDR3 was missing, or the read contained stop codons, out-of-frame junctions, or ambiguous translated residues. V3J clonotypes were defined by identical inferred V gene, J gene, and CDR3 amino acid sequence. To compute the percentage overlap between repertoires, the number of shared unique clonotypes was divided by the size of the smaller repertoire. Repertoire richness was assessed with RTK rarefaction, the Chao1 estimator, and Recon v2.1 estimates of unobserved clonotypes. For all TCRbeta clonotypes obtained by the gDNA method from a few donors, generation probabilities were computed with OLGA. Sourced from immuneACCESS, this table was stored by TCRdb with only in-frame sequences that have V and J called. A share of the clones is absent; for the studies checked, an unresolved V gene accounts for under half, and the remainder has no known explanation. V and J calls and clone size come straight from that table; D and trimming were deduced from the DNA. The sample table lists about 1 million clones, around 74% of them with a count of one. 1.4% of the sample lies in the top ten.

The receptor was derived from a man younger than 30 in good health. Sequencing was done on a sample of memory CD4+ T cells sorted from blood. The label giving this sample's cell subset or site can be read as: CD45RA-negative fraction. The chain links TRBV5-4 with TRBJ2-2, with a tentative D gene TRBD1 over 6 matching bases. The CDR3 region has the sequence CASSPIARGTGELFF. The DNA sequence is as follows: TGTGCCAGCAGCCCCATAGCCAGGGGCACCGGGGAGCTGTTTTTT.